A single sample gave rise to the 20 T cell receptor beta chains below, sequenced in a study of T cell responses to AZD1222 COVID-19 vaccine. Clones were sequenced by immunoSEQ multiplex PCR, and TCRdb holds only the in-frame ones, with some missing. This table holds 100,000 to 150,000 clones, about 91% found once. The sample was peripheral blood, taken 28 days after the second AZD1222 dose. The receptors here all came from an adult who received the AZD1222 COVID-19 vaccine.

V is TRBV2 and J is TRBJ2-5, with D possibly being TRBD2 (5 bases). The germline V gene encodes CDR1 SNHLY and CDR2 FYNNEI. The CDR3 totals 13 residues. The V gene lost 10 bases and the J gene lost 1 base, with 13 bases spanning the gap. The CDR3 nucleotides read TGTGCCACAGCCCGGGGTCTCCAAGAGACCCAGTACTTC. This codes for CATARGLQETQYF.

The CDR3 reads CASSLGARETQYF. The CDR3, as DNA: TGTGCCAGCAGTTTAGGGGCTAGGGAGACCCAGTACTTC. V is TRBV12-3 or TRBV12-4 and J is TRBJ2-5; D remains unclear. This CDR3 has 13 residues. The V end was cut by 1 base, the J end by 5 bases, with 8 bases between.

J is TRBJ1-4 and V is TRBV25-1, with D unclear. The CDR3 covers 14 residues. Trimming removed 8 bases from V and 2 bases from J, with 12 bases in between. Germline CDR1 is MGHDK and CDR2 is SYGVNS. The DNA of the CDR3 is TGTGCCAGCTCGAACGGTGTTACTAATGAAAAACTGTTTTTT. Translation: CASSNGVTNEKLFF.

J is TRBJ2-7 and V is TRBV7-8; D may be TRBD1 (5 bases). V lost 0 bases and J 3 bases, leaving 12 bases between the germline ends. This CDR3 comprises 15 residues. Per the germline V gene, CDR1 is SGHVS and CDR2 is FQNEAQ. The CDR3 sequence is CASSLAMGQLYEQYV. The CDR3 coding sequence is TGTGCCAGCAGCTTAGCGATGGGGCAGCTCTACGAGCAGTACGTC.

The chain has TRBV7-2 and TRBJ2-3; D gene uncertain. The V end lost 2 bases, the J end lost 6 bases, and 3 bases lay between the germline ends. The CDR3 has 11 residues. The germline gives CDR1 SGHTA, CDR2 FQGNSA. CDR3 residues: CASSLWDTQYF. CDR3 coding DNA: TGTGCCAGCAGCTTATGGGATACGCAGTATTTT.

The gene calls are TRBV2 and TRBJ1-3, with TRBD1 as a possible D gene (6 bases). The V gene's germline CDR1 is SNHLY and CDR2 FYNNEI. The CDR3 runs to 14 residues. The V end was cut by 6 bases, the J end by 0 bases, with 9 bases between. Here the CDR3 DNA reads TGTGCCAGCAGGACAGGCATCTCTGGAAACACCATATATTTT. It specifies CASRTGISGNTIYF.

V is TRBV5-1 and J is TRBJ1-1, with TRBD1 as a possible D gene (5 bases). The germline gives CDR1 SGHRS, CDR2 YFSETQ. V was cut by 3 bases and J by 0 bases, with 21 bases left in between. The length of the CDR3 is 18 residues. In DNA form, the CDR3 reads TGCGCCAGCAGCTCTGGGAACCTTCTCGGGGGTTTGAACACTGAAGCTTTCTTT. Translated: CASSSGNLLGGLNTEAFF.

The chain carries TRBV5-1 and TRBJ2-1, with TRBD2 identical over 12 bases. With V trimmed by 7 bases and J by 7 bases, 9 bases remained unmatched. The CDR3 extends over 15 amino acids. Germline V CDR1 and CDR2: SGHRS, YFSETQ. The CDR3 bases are TGCGCCAGCGTCCCTCTAGCGGGGGGGCCTAATGAGCAGTTCTTC. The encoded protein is CASVPLAGGPNEQFF.

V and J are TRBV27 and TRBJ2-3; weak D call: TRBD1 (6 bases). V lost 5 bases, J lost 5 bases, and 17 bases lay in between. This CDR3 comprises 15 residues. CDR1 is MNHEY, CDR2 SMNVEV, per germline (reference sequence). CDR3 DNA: TGTGCCAGCAGTGACACAGGGTCGAGAGGAGATACGCAGTATTTT. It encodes CASSDTGSRGDTQYF.

In DNA form, the CDR3 reads TGTGCCAGCAGCGTGGAGGGAGGCTCCTACAATGAGCAGTTCTTC. The encoded protein is CASSVEGGSYNEQFF. The rearrangement joins TRBV9 to TRBJ2-1; perhaps TRBD2 as D (6 bases). Trimming removed 2 bases at V and 0 bases at J, with 9 bases between. Germline CDR1 reads SGDLS; CDR2 reads YYNGEE. The CDR3 loop spans 15 amino acids.

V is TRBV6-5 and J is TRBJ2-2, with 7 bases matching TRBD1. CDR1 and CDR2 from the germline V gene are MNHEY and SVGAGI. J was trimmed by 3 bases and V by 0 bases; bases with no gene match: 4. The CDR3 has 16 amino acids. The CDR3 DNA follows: TGTGCCAGCAGTTACTCTACAGGGGTCTACACCGGGGAGCTGTTTTTT. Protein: CASSYSTGVYTGELFF.

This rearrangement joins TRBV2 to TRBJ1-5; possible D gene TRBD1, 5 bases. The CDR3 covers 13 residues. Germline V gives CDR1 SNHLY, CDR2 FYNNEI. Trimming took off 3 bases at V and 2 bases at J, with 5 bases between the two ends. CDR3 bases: TGTGCCAGCAGTGACAGGGGCAATCAGCCCCAGCATTTT. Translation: CASSDRGNQPQHF.

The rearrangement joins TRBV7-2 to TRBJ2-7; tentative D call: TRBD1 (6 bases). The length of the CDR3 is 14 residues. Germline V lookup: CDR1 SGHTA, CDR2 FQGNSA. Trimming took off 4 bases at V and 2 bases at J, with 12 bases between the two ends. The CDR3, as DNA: TGTGCCAGCAGCTCGCAGGGGACCGCCTACGAGCAGTACTTC. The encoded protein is CASSSQGTAYEQYF.

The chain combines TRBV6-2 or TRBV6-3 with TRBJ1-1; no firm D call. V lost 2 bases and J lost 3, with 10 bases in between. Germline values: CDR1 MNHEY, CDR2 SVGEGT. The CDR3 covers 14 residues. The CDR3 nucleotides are TGTGCCAGCAGTTACCCGGACCTCGACACTGAAGCTTTCTTT. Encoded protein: CASSYPDLDTEAFF.

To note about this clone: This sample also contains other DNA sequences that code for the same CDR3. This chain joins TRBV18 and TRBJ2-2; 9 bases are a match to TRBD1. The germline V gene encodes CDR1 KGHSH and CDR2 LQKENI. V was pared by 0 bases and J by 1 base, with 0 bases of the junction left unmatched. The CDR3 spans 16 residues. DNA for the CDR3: TGTGCCAGCTCACCACCGACAGGGGGGAACACCGGGGAGCTGTTTTTT. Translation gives CASSPPTGGNTGELFF.

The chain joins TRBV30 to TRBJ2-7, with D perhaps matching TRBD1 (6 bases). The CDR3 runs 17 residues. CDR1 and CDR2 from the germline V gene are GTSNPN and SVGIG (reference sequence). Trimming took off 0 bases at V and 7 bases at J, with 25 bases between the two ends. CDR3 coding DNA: TGTGCCTGGAGTGTACAGGCCAACAGGGTTTTGGAGCTTGAGCAGTACTTC. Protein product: CAWSVQANRVLELEQYF.

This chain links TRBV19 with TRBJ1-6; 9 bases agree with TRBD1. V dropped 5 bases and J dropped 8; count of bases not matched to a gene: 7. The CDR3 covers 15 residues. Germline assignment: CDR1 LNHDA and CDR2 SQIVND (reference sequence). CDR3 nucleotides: TGTGCCAGTAGTTCACCCGGGACAGGGTATTCACCCCTCCACTTT. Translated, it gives CASSSPGTGYSPLHF.

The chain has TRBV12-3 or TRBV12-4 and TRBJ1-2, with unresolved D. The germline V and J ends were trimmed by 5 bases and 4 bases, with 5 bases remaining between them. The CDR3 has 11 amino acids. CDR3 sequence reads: CASSGAYGYTF. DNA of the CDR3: TGTGCCAGCAGTGGCGCCTATGGCTACACCTTC.

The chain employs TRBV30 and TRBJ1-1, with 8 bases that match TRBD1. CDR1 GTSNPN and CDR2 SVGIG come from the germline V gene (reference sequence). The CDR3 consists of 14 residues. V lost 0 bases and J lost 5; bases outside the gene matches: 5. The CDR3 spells CAWSVRDRRTEAFF. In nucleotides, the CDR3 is TGTGCCTGGAGTGTCCGGGACAGGAGAACTGAAGCTTTCTTT.

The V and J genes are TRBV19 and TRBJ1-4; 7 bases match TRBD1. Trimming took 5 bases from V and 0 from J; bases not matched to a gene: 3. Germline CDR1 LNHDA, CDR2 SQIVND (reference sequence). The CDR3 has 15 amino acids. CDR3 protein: CASSPGGTTNEKLFF. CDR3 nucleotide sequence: TGTGCCAGTAGTCCAGGGGGTACAACTAATGAAAAACTGTTTTTT.